The TCR beta chain described here comes from a study of blood T cell repertoires in COVID-19. Measured with immunoSEQ multiplex PCR; TCRdb has only the in-frame clones, and not every one. The repertoire has about 300,000 clones, just over 85% of them found once; the top ten carry about 4%. Germline V gene sequence: CDR1 SGHRS, CDR2 YFSETQ. The trim removed 0 bases at V and 7 bases at J, leaving 6 bases unmatched. This CDR3 is 15 amino acids long. All enrollees were about 18 to 95 years old and from around 25 US areas. The rearrangement uses TRBV5-1 and TRBJ1-4; the match to TRBD1 covers 7 bases. The receptor was isolated from a young man who had recovered from COVID-19. The sequenced sample was PBMCs or T cells enriched from blood (not recorded which). The CDR3 loop reads CASSLAGQPREKLFF. DNA of the CDR3: TGCGCCAGCAGCTTGGCGGGACAGCCCCGTGAAAAACTGTTTTTT.